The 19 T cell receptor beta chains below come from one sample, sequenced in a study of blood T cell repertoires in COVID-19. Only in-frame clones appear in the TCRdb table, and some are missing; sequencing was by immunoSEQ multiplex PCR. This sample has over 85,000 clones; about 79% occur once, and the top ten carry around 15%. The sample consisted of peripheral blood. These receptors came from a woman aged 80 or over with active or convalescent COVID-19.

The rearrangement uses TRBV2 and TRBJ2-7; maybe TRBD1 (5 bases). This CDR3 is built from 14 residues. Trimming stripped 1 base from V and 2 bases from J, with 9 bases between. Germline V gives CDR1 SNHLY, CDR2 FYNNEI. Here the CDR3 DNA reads TGTGCCAGCAGTGAAGACCCCAGGGCCTACGAGCAGTACTTC. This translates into CASSEDPRAYEQYF.

The DNA for the CDR3 is TGCAGCGTTGAAGAAGGGAGGGGGGGGACCTACAATGAGCAGTTCTTC. Translation gives CSVEEGRGGTYNEQFF. V is TRBV29-1 and J is TRBJ2-1; tentative D call: TRBD2 (7 bases). CDR1 is SQVTM and CDR2 is ANQGSEA in the germline V gene. The CDR3 extends over 16 amino acids. The V end was cut by 0 bases, the J end by 2 bases, with 14 bases between.

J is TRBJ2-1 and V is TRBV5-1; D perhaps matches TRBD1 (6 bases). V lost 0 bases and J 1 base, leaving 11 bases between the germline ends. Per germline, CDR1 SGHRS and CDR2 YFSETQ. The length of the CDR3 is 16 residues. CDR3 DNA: TGCGCCAGCAGCTTGGACCCAGGGGTGTCCTACAATGAGCAGTTCTTC. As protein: CASSLDPGVSYNEQFF.

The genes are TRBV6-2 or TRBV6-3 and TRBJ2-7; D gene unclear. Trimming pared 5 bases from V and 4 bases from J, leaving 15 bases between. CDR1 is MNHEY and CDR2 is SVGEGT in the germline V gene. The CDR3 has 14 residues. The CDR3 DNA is TGTGCCAGCAGTAGAGACGGAGCGTTTTACGAGCAGTACTTC. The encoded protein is CASSRDGAFYEQYF.

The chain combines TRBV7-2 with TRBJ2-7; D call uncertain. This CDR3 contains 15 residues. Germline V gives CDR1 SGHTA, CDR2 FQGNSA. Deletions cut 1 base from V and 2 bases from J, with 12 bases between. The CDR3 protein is CASSLGQPPTYEQYF. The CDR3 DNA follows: TGTGCCAGCAGCTTAGGGCAACCTCCAACCTACGAGCAGTACTTC.

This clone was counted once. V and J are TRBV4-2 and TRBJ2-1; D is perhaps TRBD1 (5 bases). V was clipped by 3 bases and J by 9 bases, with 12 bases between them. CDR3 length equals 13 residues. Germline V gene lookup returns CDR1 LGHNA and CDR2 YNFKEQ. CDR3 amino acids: CASSQVGAVEQFF. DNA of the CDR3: TGTGCCAGCAGCCAGGTAGGGGCGGTTGAGCAGTTCTTC.

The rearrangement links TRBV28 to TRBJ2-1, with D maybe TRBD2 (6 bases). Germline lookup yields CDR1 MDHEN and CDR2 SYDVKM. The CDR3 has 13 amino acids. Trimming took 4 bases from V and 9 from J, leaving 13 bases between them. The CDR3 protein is CASSSPGVVEQFF. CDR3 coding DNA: TGTGCCAGCAGTTCACCGGGAGTCGTTGAGCAGTTCTTC.

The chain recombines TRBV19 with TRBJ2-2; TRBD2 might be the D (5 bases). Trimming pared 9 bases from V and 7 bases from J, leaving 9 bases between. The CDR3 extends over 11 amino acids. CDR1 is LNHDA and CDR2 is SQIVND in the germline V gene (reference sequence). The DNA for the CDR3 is TGTGCCAGCCGAGAGGGCGGGGAGCTGTTTTTT. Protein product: CASREGGELFF.

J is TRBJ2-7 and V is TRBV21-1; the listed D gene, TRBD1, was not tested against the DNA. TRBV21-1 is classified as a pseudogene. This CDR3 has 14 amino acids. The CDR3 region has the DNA TGTGCCAGCAGCCGCCCCGGGACAGACTACGAGCAGTACTTC. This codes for CASSRPGTDYEQYF.

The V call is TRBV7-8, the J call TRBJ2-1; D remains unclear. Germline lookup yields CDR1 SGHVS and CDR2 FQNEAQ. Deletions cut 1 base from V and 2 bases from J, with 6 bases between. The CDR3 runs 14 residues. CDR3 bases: TGTGCCAGCAGCTTAGAGCCAACCTACAATGAGCAGTTCTTC. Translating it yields CASSLEPTYNEQFF.

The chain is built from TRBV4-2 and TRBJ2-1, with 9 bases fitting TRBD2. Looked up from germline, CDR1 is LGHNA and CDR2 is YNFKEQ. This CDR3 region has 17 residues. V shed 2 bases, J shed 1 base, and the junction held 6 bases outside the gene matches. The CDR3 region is CASSQYSGSGSYNEQFF. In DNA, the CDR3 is TGTGCCAGCAGCCAATATAGCGGGAGTGGGTCCTACAATGAGCAGTTCTTC.

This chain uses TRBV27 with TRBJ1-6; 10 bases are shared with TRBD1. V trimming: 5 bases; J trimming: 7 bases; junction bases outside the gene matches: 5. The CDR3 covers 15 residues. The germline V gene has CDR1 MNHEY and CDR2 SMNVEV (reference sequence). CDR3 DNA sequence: TGTGCCAGCAGTCCCCTGGACAGGGGGAATTCACCCCTCCACTTT. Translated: CASSPLDRGNSPLHF.

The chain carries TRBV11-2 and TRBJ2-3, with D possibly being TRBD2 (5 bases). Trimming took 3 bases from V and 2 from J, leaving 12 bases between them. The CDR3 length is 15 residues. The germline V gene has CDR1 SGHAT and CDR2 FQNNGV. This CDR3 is CASSFGLVVTDTQYF. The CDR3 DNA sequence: TGTGCCAGCAGCTTTGGACTGGTCGTCACAGATACGCAGTATTTT.

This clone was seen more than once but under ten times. The CDR3 nucleotides read TGTGCCAGCAGGAGACAGGGGCAGGGGGACTACGGTGGCTACACCTTC. Translating it yields CASRRQGQGDYGGYTF. The chain couples TRBV7-2 to TRBJ1-2; 8 nucleotides line up with TRBD1. The ends lost 6 bases at V and 7 bases at J; junction bases unmatched: 16. The CDR3 loop spans 16 amino acids. CDR1 is SGHTA, CDR2 FQGNSA, per germline.

The CDR3 DNA reads as TGTGCCAGCAGTGAGACAGGGCCTGACACTGAAGCTTTCTTT. Protein sequence: CASSETGPDTEAFF. The V call is TRBV2, the J call TRBJ1-1; 7 positions match TRBD1. V gave up 3 bases and J gave up 3 bases; unmatched junction bases: 4. CDR1 is SNHLY, CDR2 FYNNEI, per germline. This CDR3 is built from 14 residues.

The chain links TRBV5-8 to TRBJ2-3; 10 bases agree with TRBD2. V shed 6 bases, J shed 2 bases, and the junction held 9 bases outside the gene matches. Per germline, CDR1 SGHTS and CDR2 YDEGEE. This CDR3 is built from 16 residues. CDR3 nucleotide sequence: TGTGCCAGCATCAAGAACCTAGCGGGGGCCACAGATACGCAGTATTTT. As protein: CASIKNLAGATDTQYF.

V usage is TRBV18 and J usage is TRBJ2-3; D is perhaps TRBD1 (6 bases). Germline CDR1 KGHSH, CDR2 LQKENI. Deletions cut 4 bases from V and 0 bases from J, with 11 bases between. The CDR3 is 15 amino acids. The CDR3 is CASSRRQDSTDTQYF. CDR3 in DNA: TGTGCCAGCTCACGAAGACAGGACAGCACAGATACGCAGTATTTT.

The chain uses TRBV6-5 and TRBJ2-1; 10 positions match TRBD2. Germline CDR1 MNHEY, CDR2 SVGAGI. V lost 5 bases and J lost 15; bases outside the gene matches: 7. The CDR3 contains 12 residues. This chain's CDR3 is CASSPRSGRAFF. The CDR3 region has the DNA TGTGCCAGCAGTCCAAGAAGCGGGAGGGCGTTCTTC.

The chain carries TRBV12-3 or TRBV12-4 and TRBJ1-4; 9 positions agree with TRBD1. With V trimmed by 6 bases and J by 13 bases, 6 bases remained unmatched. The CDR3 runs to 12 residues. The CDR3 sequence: CASRADRGRLFF. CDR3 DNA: TGTGCCAGCAGGGCGGACAGGGGTAGACTGTTTTTT.